The 29 T cell receptor beta chains below were found in one sample sequenced in a study of OX40 agonist ivuxolimab in advanced cancers. The method was immunoSEQ multiplex PCR; TCRdb's version includes in-frame clones alone and lacks a portion of them. The data contain fewer than 60,000 clones, approximately 80% of them singletons. Source: CD4+ or CD8+ T cells sorted from blood, taken in a trial of the OX40 agonist ivuxolimab. The source of these receptors is an adult with an advanced solid tumor such as melanoma, head and neck, liver or kidney cancer.

The CDR3 bases are TGTGCCAGCAGTTCGGGGCCCGCGGGGTACGAGCAGTACTTC. Protein sequence: CASSSGPAGYEQYF. This sequence joins TRBV6-5 and TRBJ2-7; D may be TRBD2 (6 bases). Germline V CDR1 and CDR2: MNHEY, SVGAGI. Trimming left V 4 bases short and J 4 bases short, with 14 bases between. This CDR3 has 14 amino acids.

The chain uses TRBV7-6 and TRBJ2-5; 8 positions match TRBD1. The germline CDR1 and CDR2 sequences are SGHVS and FNYEAQ. With 5 bases clipped from V and 5 bases from J, the junction kept 13 bases outside the gene matches. The CDR3 runs to 16 residues. For the CDR3, the DNA is TGTGCCAGCAGCCAAGGGGACGGACAGGGATGGGAGACCCAGTACTTC. As protein: CASSQGDGQGWETQYF.

This chain links TRBV11-3 with TRBJ1-5; tentatively, D is TRBD1 (6 bases). Trimming shortened V by 5 bases and J by 1 base, and 9 bases separated the two germline ends. The CDR3 runs to 14 residues. The germline V gene encodes CDR1 SGHNT and CDR2 YENEEA. CDR3 in amino acids: CASSVDRSNQPQHF. CDR3 coding DNA: TGTGCCAGCAGCGTTGACAGGAGCAATCAGCCCCAGCATTTT.

The J gene is TRBJ1-1, the V gene TRBV6-6; 7 bases are a match to TRBD1. This CDR3 is 15 amino acids long. V was clipped by 5 bases and J by 1 base; unmatched bases: 7. Germline V gene data show CDR1 as MNHNY and CDR2 as SVGAGI (reference sequence). The CDR3 nucleotides are TGTGCCAGCAGTCTCGTGACAGGGAGGAACACTGAAGCTTTCTTT. It codes for CASSLVTGRNTEAFF.

This chain links TRBV5-4 with TRBJ2-1, with D possibly being TRBD1 (5 bases). The CDR3 is 16 residues long. Trimming stripped 2 bases from V and 0 bases from J, with 12 bases between. The V gene's germline CDR1 is SGHNT and CDR2 YYREEE (reference sequence). The CDR3 reads CASSFIRGNSYNEQFF. In DNA form, the CDR3 reads TGTGCCAGCAGCTTCATTAGGGGAAACTCCTACAATGAGCAGTTCTTC.

This clone has only one observation. The chain joins TRBV6-1 to TRBJ2-1, with D uncertain. CDR3 length: 15 residues. From germline, CDR1 is MNHNS and CDR2 SASEGT. V was clipped by 3 bases and J by 4 bases, with 13 bases between them. The chain's CDR3 is CASSDIAAPYNEQFF. The CDR3 nucleotides are TGTGCCAGCAGTGATATTGCGGCCCCGTACAATGAGCAGTTCTTC.

The chain uses TRBV27 and TRBJ1-5; TRBD1 agrees at 10 bases. Trimming cost V 2 bases and J 9 bases; bases outside gene matches: 7. The CDR3 length is 15 residues. Germline CDR1 reads MNHEY; CDR2 reads SMNVEV (reference sequence). The CDR3 here is CASSLTGQGKGPQHF. The CDR3 coding sequence is TGTGCCAGCAGTTTAACGGGACAGGGGAAAGGGCCCCAGCATTTT.

The chain has TRBV5-4 and TRBJ2-1, with 11 bases lining up with TRBD2. J lost 2 bases, V lost 4 bases, and 5 bases had no gene match. The length of the CDR3 is 16 residues. Per the germline V gene, CDR1 is SGHNT and CDR2 is YYREEE (reference sequence). CDR3 bases: TGTGCCAGCAGCCACGGACTAGCGGGTGCCTACAATGAGCAGTTCTTC. Encoded protein: CASSHGLAGAYNEQFF.

The table lists this clone with a count of one. This chain uses TRBV5-6 with TRBJ1-2; tentative D call: TRBD1 (5 bases). The ends were cut back, 3 bases at V and 5 bases at J, with 8 bases in the middle. CDR3 size: 12 residues. The germline gives CDR1 SGHDT, CDR2 YYEEEE. In DNA form, the CDR3 reads TGTGCCAGCAGCTCAGGGTTTTATGGCTACACCTTC. Protein sequence: CASSSGFYGYTF.

This sequence joins TRBV5-1 and TRBJ1-6, with a tentative D call TRBD1 (5 bases). Germline CDR1 SGHRS, CDR2 YFSETQ. The CDR3 totals 16 residues. Trimming stripped 0 bases from V and 4 bases from J, with 11 bases between. The CDR3 is CASSLVAGRYNSPLHF. The CDR3 nucleotides are TGCGCCAGCAGCTTGGTAGCGGGACGGTATAATTCACCCCTCCACTTT. Filled out from reference TRBV5-1 and TRBJ1-6, the complete variable domain reads KAGVTQTPRYLIKTRGQQVTLSCSPISGHRSVSWYQQTPGQGLQFLFEYFSETQRNKGNFPGRFSGRQFSNSRSEMNVSTLELGDSALYLCASSLVAGRYNSPLHFGNGTRLTVT.

The chain carries TRBV7-6 and TRBJ2-3, with unresolved D. Trimming stripped 5 bases from V and 4 bases from J, with 13 bases between. The CDR3 has 14 residues. Looked up from germline, CDR1 is SGHVS and CDR2 is FNYEAQ. DNA of the CDR3: TGTGCCAGCAGCCCAACCCAACGCCCAGATACGCAGTATTTT. This translates into CASSPTQRPDTQYF.

The chain links TRBV27 to TRBJ1-2, with D perhaps TRBD1 (6 bases). The length of the CDR3 is 13 residues. Trimming cost V 6 bases and J 7 bases, with 15 bases left between them. In germline, CDR1 is MNHEY, CDR2 SMNVEV (reference sequence). The DNA of the CDR3 is TGTGCCAGCAGAGCTACAGGGTACGGTGGCTACACCTTC. Encoded protein: CASRATGYGGYTF.

This clone has only a few counts. The chain combines TRBV7-3 with TRBJ2-6; 9 nucleotides match TRBD1. Germline V gene data show CDR1 as SGHTA and CDR2 as FQGTGA. CDR3 length: 19 amino acids. V gave up 5 bases and J gave up 2 bases; unmatched junction bases: 13. For the CDR3, the DNA is TGTGCCAGCAGCCCACGGCCCGTGACAGGGGGAGCTGGGGCCAACGTCCTGACTTTC. Its protein product is CASSPRPVTGGAGANVLTF. Variable domain in full (rest from reference TRBV7-3 and TRBJ2-6): GAGVSQTPSNKVTEKGKYVELRCDPISGHTALYWYRQSLGQGPEFLIYFQGTGAADDSGLPNDRFFAVRPEGSVSTLKIQRTERGDSAVYLCASSPRPVTGGAGANVLTFGAGSRLTVL.

V usage is TRBV6-6 and J usage is TRBJ1-6; 9 positions match TRBD1. CDR1 and CDR2 from the germline V gene are MNHNY and SVGAGI (reference sequence). V gave up 2 bases and J gave up 7 bases; unmatched junction bases: 0. The CDR3 consists of 14 residues. The CDR3 nucleotides read TGTGCCAGCAGTTACGACAGGGGGAATTCACCCCTCCACTTT. This translates into CASSYDRGNSPLHF.

The chain couples TRBV9 to TRBJ1-1; D remains ambiguous. Trimming removed 0 bases from V and 1 base from J, with 10 bases in between. Germline CDR1 reads SGDLS; CDR2 reads YYNGEE. The CDR3 contains 15 residues. The CDR3 region has the DNA TGTGCCAGCAGCGTAGTGGCAGTCCAGAACACTGAAGCTTTCTTT. Translated, it gives CASSVVAVQNTEAFF.

This chain connects TRBV6-1 to TRBJ1-4; D is undetermined. V lost 8 bases and J lost 3, with 16 bases in between. In germline, CDR1 is MNHNS, CDR2 SASEGT. This CDR3 has 15 amino acids. The CDR3, as DNA: TGTGCCAGCCGGTTGGGATCAGTCTCTAATGAAAAACTGTTTTTT. Protein product: CASRLGSVSNEKLFF.

This sequence joins TRBV30 and TRBJ2-1, with D possibly being TRBD2 (7 bases). Between the trimmed V and J ends, which lost 2 bases and 9 bases, there was a span of 14 bases. Germline assignment: CDR1 GTSNPN and CDR2 SVGIG (reference sequence). The CDR3 totals 13 residues. The CDR3 region is CAWSRGRAFEQFF. CDR3 bases: TGTGCCTGGAGTAGGGGGAGGGCCTTTGAGCAGTTCTTC.

The V call is TRBV5-1, the J call TRBJ1-3; D is uncertain. Trimming shortened V by 0 bases and J by 4 bases, and 14 bases separated the two germline ends. The CDR3 has 16 amino acids. Germline V gene sequence: CDR1 SGHRS, CDR2 YFSETQ. As DNA, the CDR3 is TGCGCCAGCAGCTTGGCCCCAGTGGGAGGAGGAAACACCATATATTTT. It yields the protein CASSLAPVGGGNTIYF.

This clone was counted once. The V and J genes are TRBV7-9 and TRBJ1-4; D uncertain. Germline-derived CDR1 and CDR2 are SEHNR and FQNEAQ (reference sequence). V lost 0 bases and J lost 5, with 13 bases in between. This CDR3 is 16 amino acids long. The CDR3 sequence is CASSLAPTERNEKLFF. The CDR3 nucleotides are TGTGCCAGCAGCTTAGCCCCGACCGAAAGGAATGAAAAACTGTTTTTT.

The V gene is TRBV18, the J gene TRBJ2-3; 8 nucleotides agree with TRBD2. The CDR3 runs to 14 residues. From germline, CDR1 is KGHSH and CDR2 LQKENI. The junction had 2 bases not matched to a gene; V was cut back by 2 bases and J by 4 bases. CDR3 sequence: CASSPTTSADTQYF. The DNA of the CDR3 is TGTGCCAGCTCACCAACGACTAGCGCAGATACGCAGTATTTT.

V usage is TRBV9 and J usage is TRBJ2-5, with D maybe TRBD1 (6 bases). The V gene's germline CDR1 is SGDLS and CDR2 YYNGEE. This CDR3 is 13 amino acids long. The V and J ends lost 4 bases and 1 base respectively, with 8 bases between them. The CDR3 is CASSLRGQETQYF. CDR3 DNA sequence: TGTGCCAGCAGCCTCAGGGGCCAAGAGACCCAGTACTTC.

The chain joins TRBV29-1 to TRBJ1-1, with 9 bases lining up with TRBD1. This CDR3 is built from 17 residues. V shed 4 bases and J 0 bases; nucleotides not matched to a gene: 12. Germline assignment: CDR1 SQVTM and CDR2 ANQGSEA. CDR3 sequence reads: CSVGSGQGRDLNTEAFF. Written as DNA, the CDR3 is TGCAGCGTTGGTTCGGGACAGGGTAGAGACTTGAACACTGAAGCTTTCTTT.

Relative to its sample, this clone is medium-sized. As DNA, the CDR3 is TGTGCCAGCAGTTCCCGGGCCGCTATTGGGGAGCTGTTTTTT. This gives the protein CASSSRAAIGELFF. The chain carries TRBV11-2 and TRBJ2-2; D not certain. Germline V gene lookup returns CDR1 SGHAT and CDR2 FQNNGV. CDR3 length equals 14 residues. V lost 6 bases to trimming and J lost 8 bases, with 16 bases between them.

V gene TRBV28 combines with J gene TRBJ2-5; maybe TRBD1 (7 bases). This CDR3 has 15 amino acids. Germline V CDR1 and CDR2: MDHEN, SYDVKM. V gave up 2 bases and J gave up 6 bases, with 16 bases separating them. The CDR3 is CASSLPTGAGKTQYF. CDR3 in DNA: TGTGCCAGCAGTTTACCTACAGGGGCGGGGAAGACCCAGTACTTC.

This rearrangement joins TRBV7-3 to TRBJ2-1, with TRBD2 identical over 9 bases. The germline V gene has CDR1 SGHTA and CDR2 FQGTGA. With 5 bases clipped from V and 9 bases from J, the junction kept 8 bases outside the gene matches. This CDR3 contains 14 residues. CDR3 nucleotides: TGTGCCAGCAGCCAAACCGGGACTAGCATTGAGCAGTTCTTC. This sequence encodes CASSQTGTSIEQFF.

The chain recombines TRBV7-2 with TRBJ1-2; TRBD1 is a possible D gene (5 bases). Looked up from germline, CDR1 is SGHTA and CDR2 is FQGNSA. V lost 0 bases and J lost 12, with 14 bases in between. This CDR3 is 13 amino acids long. CDR3 loop: CASSLARQGSNTF. The CDR3 bases are TGTGCCAGCAGCTTAGCGCGCCAGGGAAGTAACACCTTC.

This clone occurred a few times. J is TRBJ1-4 and V is TRBV2; no firm D call. The CDR3 contains 14 residues. V lost 6 bases, J lost 3 bases, and 11 bases lay in between. Germline values: CDR1 SNHLY, CDR2 FYNNEI. As DNA, the CDR3 is TGTGCCAGCAGCCCCTTTAGTTCTAATGAAAAACTGTTTTTT. This codes for CASSPFSSNEKLFF.

V is TRBV2 and J is TRBJ1-3, with TRBD1 matching over 8 bases. CDR3 length equals 17 residues. Germline lookup yields CDR1 SNHLY and CDR2 FYNNEI. V was clipped by 5 bases and J by 0 bases; unmatched bases: 9. CDR3 nucleotides: TGTGCCAGCAGTCGAGATGGGACAGGCTACTCTGGAAACACCATATATTTT. Translating gives CASSRDGTGYSGNTIYF.

The chain uses TRBV11-2 and TRBJ2-5, with D uncertain. Germline V gene lookup returns CDR1 SGHAT and CDR2 FQNNGV. V was clipped by 1 base and J by 7 bases, with 4 bases between them. The CDR3 is made up of 11 amino acids. CDR3 protein: CASSLGGTQYF. Here the CDR3 DNA reads TGTGCCAGCAGCTTAGGTGGGACCCAGTACTTC.